This T cell receptor beta chain came from a study of blood T cells in healthy people across ages. Regarding this clonotype: Its antigen is still unknown.

General study points: Higher diversity and more naive CD4+ cells were features of long-lived donors, compared to aged donors.

Germline CDR1 MDHEN, CDR2 SYDVKM. CDR3 size: 17 residues. With 5 bases clipped from V and 5 bases from J, the junction kept 13 bases outside the gene matches. A second roughly 7 to 11 cycle PCR used barcoded and J-beta primers. Each cDNA molecule received a tag from a template-switch adaptor that had 12 random nucleotides. TCRdb re-called the 5' RACE reads through MiXCR, storing one row per CDR3 protein. The table lists approximately 800,000 distinct CDR3 sequences, approximately 65% of them singletons. Sample: blood. This clonotype was obtained from a man aged 25 to 45 in good health. The chain couples TRBV28 to TRBJ1-5, with 9 bases identical to TRBD1. CDR3 sequence (DNA): TGTGCCAGCAGTCTCCATACCGGGACAGGGAATCATCAGCCCCAGCATTTT. This gives the protein CASSLHTGTGNHQPQHF. Full variable domain (outside the CDR3, taken from reference TRBV28 and TRBJ1-5): DVKVTQSSRYLVKRTGEKVFLECVQDMDHENMFWYRQDPGLGLRLIYFSYDVKMKEKGDIPEGYSVSREKKERFSLILESASTNQTSMYLCASSLHTGTGNHQPQHFGDGTRLSIL.